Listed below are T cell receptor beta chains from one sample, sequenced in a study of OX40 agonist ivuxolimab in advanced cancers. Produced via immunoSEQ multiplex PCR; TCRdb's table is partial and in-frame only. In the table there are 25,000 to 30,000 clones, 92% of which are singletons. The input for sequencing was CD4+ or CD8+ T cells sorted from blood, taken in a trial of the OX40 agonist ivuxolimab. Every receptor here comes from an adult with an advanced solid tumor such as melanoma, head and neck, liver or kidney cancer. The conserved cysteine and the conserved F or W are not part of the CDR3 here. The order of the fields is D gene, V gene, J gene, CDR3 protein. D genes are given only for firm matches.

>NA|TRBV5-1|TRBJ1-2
ASSPGGGYT
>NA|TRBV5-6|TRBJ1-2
ASSLVGYGYT
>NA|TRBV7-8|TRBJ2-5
ASSPPPPKGGAETQY
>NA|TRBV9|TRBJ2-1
ASSGGSWGSTYNEQF
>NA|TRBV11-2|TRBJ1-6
ASSLVFTGQGQYNSPLH
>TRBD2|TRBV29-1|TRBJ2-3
SVDGLGLAGGTDTQY
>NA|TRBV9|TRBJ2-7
ASSLEGSPSYEQY
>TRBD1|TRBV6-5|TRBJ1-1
ASSYSTGSEAF
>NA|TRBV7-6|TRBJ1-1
ASSLEGVWRNTEAF
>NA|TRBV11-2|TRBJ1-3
ASSLGGSGNTIY
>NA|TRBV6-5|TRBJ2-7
ASSTTSSWEQY
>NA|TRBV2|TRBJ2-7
ARDKIPAYEQY
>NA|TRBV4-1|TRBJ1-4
ASSQRQVATNEKLF
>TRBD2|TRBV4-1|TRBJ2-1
ASSEIAGGLNEQF
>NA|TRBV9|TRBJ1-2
ASSGSLDTVYGYT
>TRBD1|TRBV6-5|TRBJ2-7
ASSPRQGAAYEQY
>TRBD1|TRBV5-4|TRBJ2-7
ASSWGTAYTYEQY
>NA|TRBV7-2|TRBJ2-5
ASSFGETQY
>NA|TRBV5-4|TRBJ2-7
ASSLRGAYEQY
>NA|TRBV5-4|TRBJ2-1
ASSLTPTYNEQF
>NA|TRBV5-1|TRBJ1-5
ASSPEGARNQPQH
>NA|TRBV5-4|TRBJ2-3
ASSSWNEGYD
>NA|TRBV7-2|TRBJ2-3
ASKTSSPGDTQY
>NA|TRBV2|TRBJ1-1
ATPKNTEAF
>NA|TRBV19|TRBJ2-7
ASSIGSIYYEQY
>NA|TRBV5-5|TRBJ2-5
ASSPRGAGETQY
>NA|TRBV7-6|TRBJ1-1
ASSLAPEQNTEAF
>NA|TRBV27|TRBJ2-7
ASSFGGALYEQY
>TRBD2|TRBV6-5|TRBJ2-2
ASSKAGEVGELF
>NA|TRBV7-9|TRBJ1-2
ASSLVGGRDGYT
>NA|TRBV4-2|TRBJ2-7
ASSQELEKIYEQY
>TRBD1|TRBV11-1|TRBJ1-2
ASSPTGEYGYT
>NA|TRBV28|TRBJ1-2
ASSLEGEGSTTYGYT
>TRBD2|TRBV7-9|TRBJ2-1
ASSLMGLAVYNEQF
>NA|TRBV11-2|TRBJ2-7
ASSLGREFAEQY
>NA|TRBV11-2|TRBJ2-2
ASSLSGELF
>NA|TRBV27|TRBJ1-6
ASGVGSPLH
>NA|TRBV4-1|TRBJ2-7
ASSQWDSYEQY
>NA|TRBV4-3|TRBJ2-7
ASSQDYGQSSYEQY
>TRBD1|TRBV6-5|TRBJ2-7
ASSGQGAGEQY
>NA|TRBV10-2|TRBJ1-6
ASSNGPNNSPLH
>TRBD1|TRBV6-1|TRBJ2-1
ASSFTGALYNEQF
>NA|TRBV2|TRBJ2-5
ASSAYQETQY
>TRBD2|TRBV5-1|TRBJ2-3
ASSTGTSFSTDTQY